This TCR beta chain was identified during a study of cytomegalovirus exposure and HLA in healthy donors. The PCR ran on 60 Vbeta and 13 Jbeta primers. The protocol was immunoSEQ multiplex PCR, while the TCRdb copy is restricted to in-frame clones and leaves out a portion. The table lists about 89,000 clones, roughly three quarters of them singletons, with 3% to 4.5% in the top ten. This CDR3 is built from 14 residues. CDR1 and CDR2 from the germline V gene are SQVTM and ANQGSEA. The ends were cut back, 6 bases at V and 0 bases at J, with 14 bases in the middle. The origin of this receptor is a young man in good health and CMV-seronegative. The chain is built from TRBV29-1 and TRBJ1-2, with a weak D call TRBD1 (5 bases). The sample taken for sequencing was PBMCs. The DNA for the CDR3 is TGCAGCGTCTCCTCGGGGGGGACTAACTATGGCTACACCTTC. Its translation: CSVSSGGTNYGYTF.